This TCR beta chain derives from a study of T cells in localized non-small cell lung cancer. Data came from immunoSEQ multiplex PCR; TCRdb stores just in-frame clones and leaves some out. The sample consists of fewer than 30,000 clones, roughly 87% of them appearing once. This clone occurred once. Its antigen is unidentified. Notes on the study in general: Exceeding tumor, uninvolved adjacent lung had the highest T cell clonality. Sequencing was limited to one tumor region, leaving the possibility of heterogeneity open. When the top 100 tumor clones were examined, a median around 61 of them also appeared in the adjacent lung, which was paired and uninvolved. Blood T cell density predicted longer survival; adjacent-lung clonality, shorter.

With V trimmed by 10 bases and J by 8 bases, 22 bases remained unmatched. This CDR3 is built from 17 residues. In germline, CDR1 is LNHDA, CDR2 SQIVND (reference sequence). This TCR was recovered from a woman between 35 and 70 years old with stage I lung adenocarcinoma. The gene calls are TRBV19 and TRBJ2-3; 9 positions agree with TRBD2. The source material was peripheral blood, sampled before any cancer treatment. CDR3 bases: TGTGCCACTGACCCCGGGGTGGGACTAGCTACCGTGTCTACGCAGTATTTT. It codes for CATDPGVGLATVSTQYF.